Listed below are T cell receptor beta chains from one sample, sequenced in a study of identical twins. MiXCR was run by TCRdb on the 5' RACE reads, yielding one entry per CDR3 protein. Of 1.5 million to 2 million distinct CDR3 sequences in the sample, more than 30% were seen once. Sequencing input: cord blood. The receptors derive from a newborn girl in good health. Each CDR3 is given with its conserved first and last residue. Fields, in order: CDR3 length, J gene, V gene, clone size, D gene, CDR3 protein, CDR3 DNA. The D gene is left open where the match is weak. Clone size is not always given. Where it is, it says once, few, many or a class for expanded clones.

15	TRBJ1-5	TRBV5-1	.	.	CASSLGGGKNQPQHF	TGCGCCAGCAGCTTGGGGGGGGGGAAGAATCAGCCCCAGCATTTT
15	TRBJ1-2	TRBV4-1	.	.	CASSQLQGVNYGYTF	TGCGCCAGCAGCCAGCTACAGGGCGTTAACTATGGCTACACCTTC
14	TRBJ2-1	TRBV4-1	.	.	CASSHVERPSEQFF	TGCGCCAGCAGCCATGTGGAGCGGCCCAGTGAGCAGTTCTTC
17	TRBJ2-3	TRBV10-1	few	.	CASSESKGGLRTDTQYF	TGCGCCAGCAGTGAGTCTAAGGGGGGGCTTCGCACAGATACGCAGTATTTT
16	TRBJ2-4	TRBV20-1	few	.	CSARDRGGGTKNIQYF	TGCAGTGCTAGAGATCGTGGCGGGGGCACCAAAAACATTCAGTACTTC
18	TRBJ2-1	TRBV12-3/TRBV12-4	.	TRBD2	CASSFPGLAGGQVNEQFF	TGTGCCAGCAGTTTCCCTGGACTAGCGGGAGGGCAGGTCAATGAGCAGTTCTTC
16	TRBJ1-4	TRBV20-1	.	TRBD1	CSARGTGESANEKLFF	TGCAGTGCTAGAGGGACAGGGGAGTCGGCTAATGAAAAACTGTTTTTT
15	TRBJ1-1	TRBV7-9	.	.	CASSARTGRDTEAFF	TGTGCCAGCAGCGCCAGGACCGGTCGGGACACTGAAGCTTTCTTT
12	TRBJ2-7	TRBV20-1	.	.	CSARLPYNEQYF	TGCAGTGCTAGGTTACCCTACAATGAGCAGTACTTC
15	TRBJ2-5	TRBV28	.	TRBD2	CASSSTSGRGDEQYF	TGTGCCAGCAGTTCAACTAGCGGGAGGGGCGATGAGCAGTACTTC
16	TRBJ2-1	TRBV24-1	few	TRBD1	CATSGGTGTGNNEQFF	TGTGCCACCAGTGGTGGCACCGGGACAGGGAACAATGAGCAGTTCTTC
15	TRBJ2-1	TRBV5-1	.	TRBD2	CASSRLAGAGNEQFF	TGCGCCAGCAGCCGGCTAGCGGGGGCCGGGAATGAGCAGTTCTTC
15	TRBJ1-4	TRBV15	.	TRBD1	CATSRPGTGEEKLFF	TGTGCCACCAGCAGACCCGGGACAGGGGAAGAAAAACTGTTTTTT
14	TRBJ1-1	TRBV6-6	.	TRBD1	CASRERTGNTEAFF	TGTGCCAGCAGAGAACGGACAGGGAACACTGAAGCTTTCTTT
13	TRBJ2-3	TRBV20-1	.	TRBD2	CSAATSGFDTQYF	TGCAGTGCCGCGACTAGCGGGTTTGATACGCAGTATTTT
15	TRBJ2-5	TRBV6-5	.	TRBD1	CASSYQGQGIETQYF	TGTGCCAGCAGTTACCAGGGACAGGGGATCGAGACCCAGTACTTC
10	TRBJ1-2	TRBV29-1	.	.	CSVVQGSYTF	TGCAGCGTCGTCCAGGGGAGCTACACCTTC
15	TRBJ2-1	TRBV20-1	.	TRBD2	CSARGSSGSTNEQFF	TGCAGTGCTAGAGGGTCTAGCGGGAGCACCAATGAGCAGTTCTTC
12	TRBJ1-1	TRBV10-3	few	.	CAISAGDTEAFF	TGTGCCATCTCGGCGGGGGACACTGAAGCTTTCTTT
16	TRBJ2-2	TRBV3-1	.	.	CASSQESVLGGGELFF	TGTGCCAGCAGCCAAGAGTCGGTGCTAGGTGGCGGGGAGCTGTTTTTT
16	TRBJ2-7	TRBV10-3	.	TRBD2	CAISDPEAGARYEQYF	TGTGCCATCAGTGACCCGGAGGCGGGAGCTCGGTACGAGCAGTACTTC
17	TRBJ2-1	TRBV20-1	.	TRBD2	CSASSRVLAGEVGEQFF	TGCAGTGCTAGTAGTCGAGTACTAGCGGGAGAGGTCGGTGAGCAGTTCTTC
13	TRBJ2-3	TRBV7-9	.	.	CASGLLTPDTQYF	TGTGCCAGCGGCTTATTAACCCCAGATACGCAGTATTTT
11	TRBJ2-7	TRBV28	.	.	CASRRNDEQYF	TGTGCCAGCAGACGGAATGACGAGCAGTACTTC
14	TRBJ2-1	TRBV20-1	few	TRBD2	CSAPSSGGYNEQFF	TGCAGTGCCCCTTCTAGCGGGGGTTACAATGAGCAGTTCTTC
11	TRBJ1-2	TRBV3-1	many	TRBD1	CASSRQGGYTF	TGTGCCAGCAGCCGACAGGGTGGCTACACCTTC
11	TRBJ1-1	TRBV29-1	once	.	CSVETDTEAFF	TGCAGCGTTGAAACGGACACTGAAGCTTTCTTT
13	TRBJ2-1	TRBV4-1	.	TRBD2	CASSRLAGGLQFF	TGCGCCAGCAGCCGACTAGCGGGGGGGCTACAGTTCTTC
14	TRBJ2-5	TRBV5-5	few	.	CASSLLYSQETQYF	TGTGCCAGCAGCTTGTTGTACAGCCAAGAGACCCAGTACTTC
13	TRBJ2-3	TRBV5-4	.	.	CASSLVAEDTQYF	TGTGCCAGCAGCTTGGTGGCGGAGGATACGCAGTATTTT
14	TRBJ2-7	TRBV20-1	.	TRBD2	CSAVNSGENYEQYF	TGCAGTGCAGTTAATAGCGGGGAAAACTACGAGCAGTACTTC
14	TRBJ2-5	TRBV28	few	TRBD2	CASSLPGLAGVEYF	TGTGCCAGCAGTCTTCCGGGACTAGCGGGAGTGGAGTACTTC
13	TRBJ1-4	TRBV5-1	many	.	CASSLGRAEKLFF	TGCGCCAGCAGCTTGGGCAGGGCTGAAAAACTGTTTTTT
14	TRBJ2-1	TRBV2	.	.	CASSERGLHNEQFF	TGTGCCAGTAGTGAAAGGGGACTGCACAATGAGCAGTTCTTC
15	TRBJ2-2	TRBV4-2	few	.	CASSRSGLNTGELFF	TGTGCCAGCAGCCGGAGCGGGCTGAACACCGGGGAGCTGTTTTTT
13	TRBJ2-3	TRBV19	.	.	CASSSAVPDTQYF	TGTGCCAGTAGTTCAGCGGTCCCGGATACGCAGTATTTT